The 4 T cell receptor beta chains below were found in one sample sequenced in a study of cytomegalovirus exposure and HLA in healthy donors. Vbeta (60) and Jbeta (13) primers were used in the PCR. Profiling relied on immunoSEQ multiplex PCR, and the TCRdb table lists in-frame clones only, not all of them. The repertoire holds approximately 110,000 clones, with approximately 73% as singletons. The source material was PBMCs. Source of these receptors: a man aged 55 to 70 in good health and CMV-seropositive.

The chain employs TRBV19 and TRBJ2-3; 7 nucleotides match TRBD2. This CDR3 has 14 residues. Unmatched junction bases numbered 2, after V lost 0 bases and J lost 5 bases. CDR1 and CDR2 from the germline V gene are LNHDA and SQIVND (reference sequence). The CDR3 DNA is TGTGCCAGTAGTATAGACGGGGAGGGAGATACGCAGTATTTT. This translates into CASSIDGEGDTQYF.

The CDR3: CARDPGQGGTEAFF. The CDR3, as DNA: TGTGCCAGGGACCCGGGACAGGGTGGGACTGAAGCTTTCTTT. The chain links TRBV2 to TRBJ1-1, with TRBD1 matching over 9 bases. CDR1 SNHLY and CDR2 FYNNEI come from the germline V gene. The CDR3 totals 14 residues. V dropped 9 bases and J dropped 5; count of bases not matched to a gene: 10.

The DNA of the CDR3 is TGTGCCAGCAGCCTCCCGGGGGGGGAAATCTATGGCTACACCTTC. Amino acids: CASSLPGGEIYGYTF. The genes are TRBV7-9 and TRBJ1-2, with a tentative D call TRBD1 (5 bases). CDR3 length: 15 residues. The germline V and J ends were trimmed by 5 bases and 4 bases, with 17 bases remaining between them. Germline V CDR1 and CDR2: SEHNR, FQNEAQ (reference sequence).

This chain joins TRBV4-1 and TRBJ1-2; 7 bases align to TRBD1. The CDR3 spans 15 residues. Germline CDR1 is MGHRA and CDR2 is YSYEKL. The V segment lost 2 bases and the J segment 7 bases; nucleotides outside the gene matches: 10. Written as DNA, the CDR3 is TGCGCCAGCAGCCAACTTTTAATCGGACAGGCTGGCTACACCTTC. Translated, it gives CASSQLLIGQAGYTF.